The text below deals with one T cell receptor (beta chain). The data belong to a study of blood T cells in healthy people across ages. Germline V gene lookup returns CDR1 MNHEY and CDR2 SMNVEV (reference sequence). The CDR3 has 15 amino acids. V was cut by 5 bases and J by 2 bases, with 15 bases left in between. Sample-barcoded 5' priming and a J-beta primer mix drove a second PCR of roughly 7 to 11 cycles. Each CDR3 protein is one row after TCRdb ran MiXCR on the 5' RACE reads. Among under 1,000,000 distinct CDR3 sequences listed, more than 35% were seen once. The receptor comes from a man older than 75 in good health. Sequencing input: blood. J is TRBJ1-2 and V is TRBV27; D unclear. For the CDR3, the DNA is TGTGCCAGCAGTACCTATAGAAATCCCAACTATGGCTACACCTTC. Residues: CASSTYRNPNYGYTF.